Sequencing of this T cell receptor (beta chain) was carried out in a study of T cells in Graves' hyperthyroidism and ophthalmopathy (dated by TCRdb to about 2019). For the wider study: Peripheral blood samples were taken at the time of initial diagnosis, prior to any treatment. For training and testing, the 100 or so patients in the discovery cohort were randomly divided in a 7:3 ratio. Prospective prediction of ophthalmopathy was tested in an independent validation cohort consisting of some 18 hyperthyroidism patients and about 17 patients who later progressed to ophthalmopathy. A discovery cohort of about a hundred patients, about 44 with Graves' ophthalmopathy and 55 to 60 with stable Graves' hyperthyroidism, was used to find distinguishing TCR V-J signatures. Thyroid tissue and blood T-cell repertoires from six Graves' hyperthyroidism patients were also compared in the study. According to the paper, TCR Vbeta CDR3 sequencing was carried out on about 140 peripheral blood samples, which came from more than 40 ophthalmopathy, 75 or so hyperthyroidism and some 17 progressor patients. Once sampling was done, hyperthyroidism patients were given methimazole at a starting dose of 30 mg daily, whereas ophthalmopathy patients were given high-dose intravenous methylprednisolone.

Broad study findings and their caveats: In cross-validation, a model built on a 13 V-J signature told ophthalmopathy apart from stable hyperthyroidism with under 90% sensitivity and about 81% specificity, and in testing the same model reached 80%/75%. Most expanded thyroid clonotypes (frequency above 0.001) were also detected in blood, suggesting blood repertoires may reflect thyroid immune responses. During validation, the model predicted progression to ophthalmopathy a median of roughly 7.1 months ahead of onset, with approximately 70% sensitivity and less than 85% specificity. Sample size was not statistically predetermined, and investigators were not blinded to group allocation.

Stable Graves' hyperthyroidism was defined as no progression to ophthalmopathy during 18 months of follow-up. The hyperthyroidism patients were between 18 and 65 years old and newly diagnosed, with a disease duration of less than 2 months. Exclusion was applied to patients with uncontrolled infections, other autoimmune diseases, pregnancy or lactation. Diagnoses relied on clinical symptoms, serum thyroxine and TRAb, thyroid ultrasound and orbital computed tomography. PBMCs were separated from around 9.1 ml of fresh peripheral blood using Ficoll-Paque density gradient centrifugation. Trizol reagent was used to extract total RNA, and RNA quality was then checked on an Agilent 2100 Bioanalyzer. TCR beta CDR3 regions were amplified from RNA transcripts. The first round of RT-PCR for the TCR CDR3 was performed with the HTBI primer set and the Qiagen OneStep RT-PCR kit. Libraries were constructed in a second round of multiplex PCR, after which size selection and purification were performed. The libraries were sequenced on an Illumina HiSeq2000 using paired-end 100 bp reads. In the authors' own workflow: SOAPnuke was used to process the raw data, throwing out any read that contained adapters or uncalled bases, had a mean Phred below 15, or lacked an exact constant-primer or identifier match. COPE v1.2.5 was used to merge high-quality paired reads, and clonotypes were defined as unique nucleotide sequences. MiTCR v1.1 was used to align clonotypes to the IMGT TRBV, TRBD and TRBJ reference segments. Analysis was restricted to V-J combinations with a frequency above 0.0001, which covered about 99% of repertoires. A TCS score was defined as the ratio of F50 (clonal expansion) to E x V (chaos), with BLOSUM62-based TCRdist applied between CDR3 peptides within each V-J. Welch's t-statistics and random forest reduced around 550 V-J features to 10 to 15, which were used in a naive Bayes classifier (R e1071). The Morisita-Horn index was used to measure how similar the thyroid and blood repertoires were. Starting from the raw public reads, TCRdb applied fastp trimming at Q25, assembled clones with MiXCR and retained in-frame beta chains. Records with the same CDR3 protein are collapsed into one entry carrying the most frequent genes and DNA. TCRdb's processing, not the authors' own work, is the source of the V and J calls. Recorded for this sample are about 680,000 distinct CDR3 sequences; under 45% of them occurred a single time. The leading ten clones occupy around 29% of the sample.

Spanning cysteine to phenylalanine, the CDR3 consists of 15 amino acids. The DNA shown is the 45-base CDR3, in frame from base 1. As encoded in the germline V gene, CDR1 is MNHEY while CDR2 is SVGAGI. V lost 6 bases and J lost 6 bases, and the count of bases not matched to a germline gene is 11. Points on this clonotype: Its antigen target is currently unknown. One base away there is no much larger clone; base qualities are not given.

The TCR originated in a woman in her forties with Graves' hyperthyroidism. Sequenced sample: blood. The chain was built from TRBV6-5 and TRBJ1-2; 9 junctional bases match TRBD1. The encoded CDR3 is CASRRDGTGFDGYTF. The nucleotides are TGTGCCAGCAGAAGGGACGGGACAGGGTTTGATGGCTACACCTTC.